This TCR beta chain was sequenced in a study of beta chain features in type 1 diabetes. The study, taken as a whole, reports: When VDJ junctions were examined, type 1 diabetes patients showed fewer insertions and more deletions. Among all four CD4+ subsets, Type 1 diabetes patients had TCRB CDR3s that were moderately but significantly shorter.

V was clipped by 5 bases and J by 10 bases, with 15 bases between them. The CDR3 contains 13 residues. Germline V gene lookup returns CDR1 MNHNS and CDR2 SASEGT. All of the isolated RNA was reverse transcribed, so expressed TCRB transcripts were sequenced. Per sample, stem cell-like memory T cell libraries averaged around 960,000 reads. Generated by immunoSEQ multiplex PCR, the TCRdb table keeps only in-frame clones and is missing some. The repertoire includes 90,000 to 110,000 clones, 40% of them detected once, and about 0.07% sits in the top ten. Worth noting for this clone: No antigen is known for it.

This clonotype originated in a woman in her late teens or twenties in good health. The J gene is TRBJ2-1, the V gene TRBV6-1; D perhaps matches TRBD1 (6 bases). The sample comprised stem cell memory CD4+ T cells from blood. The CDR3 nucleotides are TGTGCCAGCAGTTTGCGATACAGGGACGAGCAGTTCTTC. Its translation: CASSLRYRDEQFF.